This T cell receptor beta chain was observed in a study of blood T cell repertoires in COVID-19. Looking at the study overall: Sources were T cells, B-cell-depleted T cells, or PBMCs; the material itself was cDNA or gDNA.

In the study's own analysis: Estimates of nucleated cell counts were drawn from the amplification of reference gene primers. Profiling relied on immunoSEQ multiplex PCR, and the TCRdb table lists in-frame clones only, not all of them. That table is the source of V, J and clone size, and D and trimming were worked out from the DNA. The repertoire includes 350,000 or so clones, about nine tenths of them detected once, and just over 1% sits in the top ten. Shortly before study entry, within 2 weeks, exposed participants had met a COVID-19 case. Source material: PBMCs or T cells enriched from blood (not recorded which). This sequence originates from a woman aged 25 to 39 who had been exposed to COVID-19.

The CDR3 region has the DNA TGTGCCAGCAGTTTACGGAATTCCAGGGAAGCTTTCTTT. This sequence encodes CASSLRNSREAFF. This rearrangement joins TRBV12-3 or TRBV12-4 to TRBJ1-1; D unresolved. Between the trimmed V and J ends, which lost 2 bases and 8 bases, there was a span of 12 bases. CDR3 length: 13 amino acids.